The 32 T cell receptor beta chains below all came from one sample that was sequenced in a study of cytotoxic CD8 clonotypes in ibrutinib-treated CLL. Produced via immunoSEQ multiplex PCR; TCRdb's table is partial and in-frame only. In the table there are fewer than 55,000 clones, 57% of which are singletons. The sample was PBMCs, taken after 24 months of ibrutinib treatment. These receptors were collected from a human donor with chronic lymphocytic leukemia.

The chain links TRBV6-6 to TRBJ1-1, with unresolved D. CDR1 MNHNY and CDR2 SVGAGI come from the germline V gene (reference sequence). The V end lost 6 bases, the J end lost 5 bases, and 19 bases lay between the germline ends. The CDR3 loop spans 15 amino acids. The CDR3 reads CASRPGGNRRTEAFF. CDR3 in DNA: TGTGCCAGCAGGCCCGGTGGGAATAGAAGGACTGAAGCTTTCTTT.

The chain couples TRBV6-1 to TRBJ1-5; D unresolved. The length of the CDR3 is 14 residues. Germline lookup yields CDR1 MNHNS and CDR2 SASEGT. Trimming left V 2 bases short and J 2 bases short, with 7 bases between. The CDR3 here is CASSERVGNQPQHF. The CDR3 region has the DNA TGTGCCAGCAGTGAAAGGGTGGGCAATCAGCCCCAGCATTTT.

The gene calls are TRBV5-6 and TRBJ2-7, with 7 bases identical to TRBD1. CDR3 length equals 15 residues. Germline CDR1 SGHDT, CDR2 YYEEEE. Trimming at V came to 4 bases and at J to 4 bases, leaving 11 bases not matched to a gene. The CDR3 DNA follows: TGTGCCAGCAGCCCAGGGCCAGGGGGTAGATACGAGCAGTACTTC. Translated: CASSPGPGGRYEQYF. Using reference TRBV5-6 and TRBJ2-7 for the parts outside the CDR3, the full variable domain is DAGVTQSPTHLIKTRGQQVTLRCSPKSGHDTVSWYQQALGQGPQFIFQYYEEEERQRGNFPDRFSGHQFPNYSSELNVNALLLGDSALYLCASSPGPGGRYEQYFGPGTRLTVT.

V is TRBV19 and J is TRBJ2-1, with 12 positions matching TRBD1. V was clipped by 6 bases and J by 5 bases; unmatched bases: 20. Germline V lookup: CDR1 LNHDA, CDR2 SQIVND (reference sequence). This CDR3 region has 20 residues. The DNA of the CDR3 is TGTGCCAGTAGCCCCTTGGGACAGGGGGCTTTTGGCCCCAGAAACAATGAGCAGTTCTTC. Translated, it gives CASSPLGQGAFGPRNNEQFF.

This chain joins TRBV7-8 and TRBJ1-2; TRBD1 matches at 9 bases. The CDR3 runs 16 residues. V trimming: 2 bases; J trimming: 3 bases; junction bases outside the gene matches: 7. Germline loops: CDR1 SGHVS, CDR2 FQNEAQ. CDR3 in amino acids: CASSLIPRTGDYGYTF. The CDR3, as DNA: TGTGCCAGCAGCTTAATCCCTCGGACAGGGGACTATGGCTACACCTTC.

V is TRBV5-1 and J is TRBJ1-1; 11 bases map to TRBD1. This CDR3 spans 14 amino acids. Germline CDR1 SGHRS, CDR2 YFSETQ. After removal of 3 bases from V and 5 bases from J, the junction contained 3 bases not matched to a gene. The CDR3 DNA is TGCGCCAGCAGCTCCGGGACAGGGGGGACTGAAGCTTTCTTT. Translating it yields CASSSGTGGTEAFF.

This chain uses TRBV4-1 with TRBJ1-4; possibly TRBD1 for D (5 bases). The CDR3 consists of 17 residues. Germline V gene data show CDR1 as MGHRA and CDR2 as YSYEKL. V was clipped by 0 bases and J by 8 bases, with 19 bases between them. The CDR3 DNA sequence: TGCGCCAGCAGCCAAGATCGAACAGGAGGCGGAGGGGAAAAACTGTTTTTT. This encodes CASSQDRTGGGGEKLFF.

The chain combines TRBV5-5 with TRBJ1-4; perhaps TRBD1 as D (5 bases). The CDR3 has 15 residues. The V end lost 5 bases, the J end lost 5 bases, and 16 bases lay between the germline ends. Germline values: CDR1 SGHKS, CDR2 YYEKEE (reference sequence). CDR3 DNA: TGTGCCAGCAGATTGCATTCCGGGACCAATGAAAAACTGTTTTTT. This translates into CASRLHSGTNEKLFF.

The genes are TRBV5-5 and TRBJ1-5, with D uncertain. CDR3 length equals 10 residues. Trimming shortened V by 10 bases and J by 4 bases, and 6 bases separated the two germline ends. Germline-derived CDR1 and CDR2 are SGHKS and YYEKEE (reference sequence). Written as DNA, the CDR3 is TGTGCCGACCCAAATCAGCCCCAGCATTTT. It specifies CADPNQPQHF.

The chain carries TRBV2 and TRBJ2-1; D gene uncertain. V gave up 5 bases and J gave up 0 bases, with 5 bases separating them. The CDR3 covers 13 residues. Germline assignment: CDR1 SNHLY and CDR2 FYNNEI. The CDR3 here is CASSIGSYNEQFF. In DNA, the CDR3 is TGTGCCAGCAGTATCGGCTCCTACAATGAGCAGTTCTTC.

The rearrangement links TRBV12-5 to TRBJ1-1; D gene uncertain. The CDR3 loop spans 13 amino acids. Trimming took off 6 bases at V and 1 base at J, with 9 bases between the two ends. The germline gives CDR1 LGHNT, CDR2 FRNRAP. The CDR3 spells CASGLGWNTEAFF. The CDR3 DNA is TGTGCTAGTGGCCTGGGATGGAACACTGAAGCTTTCTTT. Filled out from reference TRBV12-5 and TRBJ1-1, the complete variable domain reads DARVTQTPRHKVTEMGQEVTMRCQPILGHNTVFWYRQTMMQGLELLAYFRNRAPLDDSGMPKDRFSAEMPDATLATLKIQPSEPRDSAVYFCASGLGWNTEAFFGQGTRLTVV.

V usage is TRBV10-2 and J usage is TRBJ2-2; TRBD2 agrees at 12 bases. Germline assignment: CDR1 WSHSY and CDR2 SAAADI. The CDR3 totals 18 residues. The J segment lost 8 bases and the V segment lost 2 bases, leaving 12 bases of the junction unmatched. Here the CDR3 DNA reads TGCGCCAGCAGTGAGCACCTTCTAGCGGGGGGGCCAACTGGGGAGCTGTTTTTT. Translating gives CASSEHLLAGGPTGELFF.

This clone was recorded once. The chain employs TRBV19 and TRBJ2-3; 7 bases are shared with TRBD1. CDR1 is LNHDA, CDR2 SQIVND, per germline (reference sequence). The CDR3 extends over 13 amino acids. After removal of 6 bases from V and 5 bases from J, the junction contained 5 bases not matched to a gene. The CDR3 loop reads CASSLNRGDTQYF. In nucleotides, the CDR3 is TGTGCCAGTAGCCTAAACAGGGGAGATACGCAGTATTTT.

This rearrangement joins TRBV10-3 to TRBJ2-7; 7 bases are a match to TRBD1. This CDR3 region has 13 residues. Trimming took 7 bases from V and 2 from J; bases not matched to a gene: 5. From germline, CDR1 is ENHRY and CDR2 SYGVKD. CDR3 sequence (DNA): TGTGCCATCAAGGGGACAGACCCCTACGAGCAGTACTTC. Its translation: CAIKGTDPYEQYF.

This clone was seen a single time. The chain combines TRBV2 with TRBJ2-7; TRBD1 agrees at 8 bases. Germline trimming cut 4 bases from V and 10 bases from J; bases unmatched to any gene: 6. This CDR3 has 12 amino acids. CDR1 and CDR2 (germline): SNHLY, FYNNEI. CDR3 sequence reads: CASSVGDRSQYF. CDR3 bases: TGTGCCAGCAGTGTAGGGGACAGGTCCCAGTACTTC.

CDR3 sequence: CASSLRDRMGETQYF. The CDR3 DNA follows: TGCGCCAGCAGCCTCCGGGACCGGATGGGGGAGACCCAGTACTTC. The chain combines TRBV5-1 with TRBJ2-5; D could derive from TRBD1 or TRBD2 (5 bases each). Germline lookup yields CDR1 SGHRS and CDR2 YFSETQ. The CDR3 sequence is 15 residues long. Trimming took off 4 bases at V and 5 bases at J, with 18 bases between the two ends.

Concerning this clone itself: The junction shows a germline mismatch at one end, possibly a read error. The chain uses TRBV6-6 and TRBJ1-2, with 8 bases lining up with TRBD1. The CDR3 length is 13 residues. Germline CDR1 is MNHNY and CDR2 is SVGAGI (reference sequence). The CDR3 DNA reads TGTGCCATCAGTGAGCCAGGACAGGGTGACTACACCTTC. Protein: CAISEPGQGDYTF.

The rearrangement joins TRBV7-9 to TRBJ2-1; 9 bases are shared with TRBD1. The junction had 7 bases not matched to a gene; V was cut back by 6 bases and J by 7 bases. From germline, CDR1 is SEHNR and CDR2 FQNEAQ (reference sequence). The CDR3 loop spans 14 amino acids. The CDR3 DNA reads TGTGCCAGCAGTCGAGGACAGGGGAGTAATGAGCAGTTCTTC. Translation: CASSRGQGSNEQFF.

This clone occurred a few times. The chain uses TRBV7-9 and TRBJ2-1; the D call may be TRBD1 or TRBD2 (6 bases each). CDR3 length: 17 residues. CDR1 is SEHNR, CDR2 FQNEAQ, per germline (reference sequence). Trimming removed 10 bases from V and 5 bases from J, with 27 bases in between. As DNA, the CDR3 is TGTGCCAACGGGGGTTGGGCCGGGGACATCCTTCACAATGAGCAGTTCTTC. Translation: CANGGWAGDILHNEQFF.

The chain recombines TRBV10-3 with TRBJ1-1; a possible D gene is TRBD1 (5 bases). This CDR3 has 15 amino acids. V was cut by 4 bases and J by 1 base, with 13 bases left in between. Looked up from germline, CDR1 is ENHRY and CDR2 is SYGVKD. CDR3 region: CAISAFEGSNTEAFF. The CDR3 bases are TGTGCCATCAGTGCTTTCGAGGGGTCGAACACTGAAGCTTTCTTT.

The chain has TRBV19 and TRBJ2-1; D is possibly TRBD2 (5 bases). V lost 3 bases, J lost 8 bases, and 8 bases lay in between. Germline values: CDR1 LNHDA, CDR2 SQIVND (reference sequence). This CDR3 is 12 amino acids long. The CDR3 spells CASSIWGDEQFF. In DNA form, the CDR3 reads TGTGCCAGTAGTATCTGGGGAGATGAGCAGTTCTTC.

The chain employs TRBV10-3 and TRBJ1-5; D remains unclear. Germline-derived CDR1 and CDR2 are ENHRY and SYGVKD. CDR3 size: 16 residues. The V and J ends lost 2 bases and 1 base respectively, with 12 bases between them. This CDR3 reads CAISETGPGSNQPQHF. DNA for the CDR3: TGTGCCATCAGTGAGACCGGGCCTGGGAGCAATCAGCCCCAGCATTTT.

The V call is TRBV6-1, the J call TRBJ2-1; 7 bases align to TRBD1. CDR3 length: 13 residues. Unmatched junction bases numbered 6, after V lost 4 bases and J lost 9 bases. The germline V gene encodes CDR1 MNHNS and CDR2 SASEGT. CDR3 nucleotide sequence: TGTGCCAGCAGTGGAGGACACAGGGGTGAGCAGTTCTTC. Protein product: CASSGGHRGEQFF.

The V gene is TRBV7-9, the J gene TRBJ2-7; D gene ambiguous. Trimming took off 6 bases at V and 2 bases at J, with 2 bases between the two ends. Germline V gene sequence: CDR1 SEHNR, CDR2 FQNEAQ (reference sequence). There are 10 residues in the CDR3. The CDR3 DNA follows: TGTGCCAGCAGACCCTACGAGCAGTACTTC. This sequence encodes CASRPYEQYF.

This sequence joins TRBV6-6 and TRBJ1-5; TRBD1 agrees at 8 bases. Germline loops: CDR1 MNHNY, CDR2 SVGAGI (reference sequence). The CDR3 length is 15 residues. V shed 2 bases, J shed 3 bases, and the junction held 3 bases outside the gene matches. The CDR3 nucleotides read TGTGCCAGCAGTTACGAGACAGGGGTCAATCAGCCCCAGCATTTT. Translating gives CASSYETGVNQPQHF.

This clone was recorded once. CDR3 in DNA: TGTGCCAGCAGTCTGGATCCTAACTATGGCTACACCTTC. Encoded protein: CASSLDPNYGYTF. The chain has TRBV6-5 and TRBJ1-2; D not certain. Deletions cut 5 bases from V and 0 bases from J, with 7 bases between. CDR1 is MNHEY, CDR2 SVGAGI, per germline. This CDR3 has 13 amino acids.

The rearrangement joins TRBV7-2 to TRBJ2-7; 8 positions agree with TRBD2. With V trimmed by 8 bases and J by 0 bases, 9 bases remained unmatched. The CDR3 loop spans 15 amino acids. Germline V CDR1 and CDR2: SGHTA, FQGNSA. The CDR3 DNA reads TGTGCCAGCCTAAAGACTAGCGTAAGCTCCTACGAGCAGTACTTC. Its protein is CASLKTSVSSYEQYF. Full variable domain (outside the CDR3, taken from reference TRBV7-2 and TRBJ2-7): GAGVSQSPSNKVTEKGKDVELRCDPISGHTALYWYRQSLGQGLEFLIYFQGNSAPDKSGLPSDRFSAERTGGSVSTLTIQRTQQEDSAVYLCASLKTSVSSYEQYFGPGTRLTVT.

The chain has TRBV5-6 and TRBJ2-1; 8 nucleotides align to TRBD1. J was trimmed by 6 bases and V by 5 bases; bases with no gene match: 4. Germline lookup yields CDR1 SGHDT and CDR2 YYEEEE. This CDR3 comprises 13 residues. The CDR3, as DNA: TGTGCCAGCAGTCTGACAGGGGCCAATGAGCAGTTCTTC. This translates into CASSLTGANEQFF.

This clone was counted between two and nine times. The chain is built from TRBV7-9 and TRBJ2-5; D remains unclear. The CDR3 sequence is 15 residues long. Germline-derived CDR1 and CDR2 are SEHNR and FQNEAQ (reference sequence). V was trimmed by 6 bases and J by 1 base, leaving 15 bases between them. CDR3 in DNA: TGTGCCAGCAGGGGTTTTGGCCCCGGCCAAGAGACCCAGTACTTC. Protein product: CASRGFGPGQETQYF.

The rearrangement joins TRBV6-5 to TRBJ1-5, with D possibly being TRBD1 (5 bases). The CDR3 consists of 15 residues. V lost 5 bases and J lost 2, with 13 bases in between. Germline CDR1 is MNHEY and CDR2 is SVGAGI. The CDR3 DNA follows: TGTGCCAGCAGTCCCCAGGGCTCCGGCAATCAGCCCCAGCATTTT. Encoded protein: CASSPQGSGNQPQHF.

In its sample, this clone was seen a few times. The genes are TRBV5-1 and TRBJ2-3, with a possible D match to TRBD1 (6 bases). CDR3 size: 15 residues. V gave up 1 base and J gave up 1 base, with 10 bases separating them. Per the germline V gene, CDR1 is SGHRS and CDR2 is YFSETQ. For the CDR3, the DNA is TGCGCCAGCAGCTTGAACCCAGGGGGCACAGATACGCAGTATTTT. Translation: CASSLNPGGTDTQYF.

V and J are TRBV4-2 and TRBJ2-6; D ambiguous. This CDR3 has 17 amino acids. V lost 0 bases, J lost 0 bases, and 9 bases lay in between. Germline V gene sequence: CDR1 LGHNA, CDR2 YNFKEQ. The CDR3 protein is CASSQDRVHSGANVLTF. CDR3 DNA: TGTGCCAGCAGCCAAGATAGAGTACACTCTGGGGCCAACGTCCTGACTTTC.